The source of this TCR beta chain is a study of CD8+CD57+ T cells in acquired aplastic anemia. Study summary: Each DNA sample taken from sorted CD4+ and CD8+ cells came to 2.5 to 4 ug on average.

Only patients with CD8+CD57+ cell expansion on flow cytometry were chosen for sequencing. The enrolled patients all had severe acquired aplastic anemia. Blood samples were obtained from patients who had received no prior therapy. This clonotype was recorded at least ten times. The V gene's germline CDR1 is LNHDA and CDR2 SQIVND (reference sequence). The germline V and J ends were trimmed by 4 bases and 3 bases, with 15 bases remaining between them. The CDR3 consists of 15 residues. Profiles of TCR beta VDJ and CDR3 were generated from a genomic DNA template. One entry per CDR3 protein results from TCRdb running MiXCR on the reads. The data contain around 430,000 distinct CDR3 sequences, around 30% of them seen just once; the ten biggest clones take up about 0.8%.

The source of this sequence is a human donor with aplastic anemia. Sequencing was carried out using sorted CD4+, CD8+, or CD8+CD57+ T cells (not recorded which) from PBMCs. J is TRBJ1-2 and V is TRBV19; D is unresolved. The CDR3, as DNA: TGTGCCAGTAGTAGCCAGGCGGGCTCATACTATGGCTACACCTTC. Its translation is CASSSQAGSYYGYTF.